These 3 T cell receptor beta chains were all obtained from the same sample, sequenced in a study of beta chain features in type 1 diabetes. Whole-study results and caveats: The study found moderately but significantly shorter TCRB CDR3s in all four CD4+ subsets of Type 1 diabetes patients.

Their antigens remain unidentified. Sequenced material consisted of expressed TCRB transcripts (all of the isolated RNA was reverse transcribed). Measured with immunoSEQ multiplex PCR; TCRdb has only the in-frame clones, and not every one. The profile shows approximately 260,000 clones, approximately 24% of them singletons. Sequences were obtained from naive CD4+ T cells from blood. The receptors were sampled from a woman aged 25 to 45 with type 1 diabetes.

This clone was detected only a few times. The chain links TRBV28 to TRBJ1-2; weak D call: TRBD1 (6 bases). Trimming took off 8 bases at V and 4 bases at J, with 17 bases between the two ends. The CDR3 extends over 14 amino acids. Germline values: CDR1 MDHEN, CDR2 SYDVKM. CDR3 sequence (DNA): TGTGCCAGCTCCGAAGGGGGTGGCGGCTATGGCTACACCTTC. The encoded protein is CASSEGGGGYGYTF.

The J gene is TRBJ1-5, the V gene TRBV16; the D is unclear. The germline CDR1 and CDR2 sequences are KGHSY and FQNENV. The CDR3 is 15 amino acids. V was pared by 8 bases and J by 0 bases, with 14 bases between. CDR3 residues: CASGTGVHSNQPQHF. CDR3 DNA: TGTGCCAGCGGAACGGGTGTACATAGCAATCAGCCCCAGCATTTT.

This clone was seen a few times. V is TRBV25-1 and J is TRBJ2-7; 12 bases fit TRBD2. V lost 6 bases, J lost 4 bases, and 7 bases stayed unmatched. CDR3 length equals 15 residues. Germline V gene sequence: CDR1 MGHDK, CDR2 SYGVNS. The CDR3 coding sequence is TGTGCCAGCAGCTCACTAGCGGGAGGTTCGTACGAGCAGTACTTC. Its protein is CASSSLAGGSYEQYF.